This T cell receptor beta chain was documented in a study of shared clonotypes between healthy human individuals. Looking at the study overall: CD4 naive cells filled three plates per donor, CD4 memory three, CD8 naive two and CD8 memory one.

Only CD45RO-negative cells positively selected for CCR7 counted as naive CD8 cells, so terminally differentiated effector memory CD45RA+ cells were excluded. Each sorted subset replicate got 200 ng genomic DNA, tens of thousands of genomes. The assay was immunoSEQ multiplex PCR, and TCRdb's table has in-frame clones only and misses some. The top ten hold over 0.09% of the sample, which has about 600,000 clones, just under 97% seen once. CDR1 and CDR2 (germline): MNHEY, SMNVEV (reference sequence). The germline V and J ends were trimmed by 4 bases and 4 bases, with 12 bases remaining between them. The length of the CDR3 is 14 residues. Broader study findings: Exclusively blood specimens were collected; tissue repertoires likely differ.

With regard to this clone: The antigen remains unidentified.

The rearrangement joins TRBV27 to TRBJ2-3; no clear D gene. The sequence came from a woman aged 30 to 39 in good health. Sequencing was done on a sample of naive CD8+ T cells sorted from blood. The CDR3 region has the DNA TGTGCCAGCAGTTACAGCCCCCCACCAGATACGCAGTATTTT. Encoded protein: CASSYSPPPDTQYF.